A single sample gave rise to the 29 T cell receptor beta chains below, sequenced in a study of beta chain features in type 1 diabetes. Expressed TCRB transcripts got sequenced, as all isolated RNA was reverse transcribed. Some clones are missing from TCRdb's copy, which holds only in-frame ones; the method was immunoSEQ multiplex PCR. The sample contains 300,000 to 350,000 clones, roughly 8% of which appear only once. Sequencing was carried out using central memory CD4+ T cells from blood. The receptors here all came from a woman between 18 and 29 years old in good health.

As DNA, the CDR3 is TGTGCCACCAGCAGGGAGGACAGGGGGCGGTCGGGTGGCTACACCTTC. It is translated as CATSREDRGRSGGYTF. The V gene is TRBV15, the J gene TRBJ1-2; 11 bases line up with TRBD1. V lost 3 bases to trimming and J lost 7 bases; unmatched junction nucleotides: 10. The CDR3 loop spans 16 amino acids. Looked up from germline, CDR1 is LNHNV and CDR2 is YYDKDF (reference sequence).

The chain has TRBV6-6 and TRBJ1-2; no clear D. The CDR3 is 12 amino acids. Trimming removed 4 bases at V and 5 bases at J, with 8 bases between. CDR1 and CDR2 from the germline V gene are MNHNY and SVGAGI (reference sequence). CDR3 coding DNA: TGTGCCAGCAGTTTTTCGGCTTATGGCTACACCTTC. This sequence encodes CASSFSAYGYTF.

In this sample, this clone turned up a few times. This chain joins TRBV28 and TRBJ2-7, with D possibly matching TRBD2 (6 bases). Germline CDR1 reads MDHEN; CDR2 reads SYDVKM. The CDR3 totals 16 residues. With 1 base removed from V and 1 base from J, the gap between germline ends came to 14 bases. The CDR3: CASSLFVGGWSYEQYF. Written as DNA, the CDR3 is TGTGCCAGCAGTTTATTTGTCGGGGGTTGGTCCTACGAGCAGTACTTC.

This clone was observed at least ten times. The V and J genes are TRBV28 and TRBJ1-4; D unclear. The CDR3 contains 13 residues. Germline-derived CDR1 and CDR2 are MDHEN and SYDVKM. Trimming took 7 bases from V and 4 from J, leaving 10 bases between them. DNA of the CDR3: TGTGCCAGCAAGAACAGCGATAATGAAAAACTGTTTTTT. Translated: CASKNSDNEKLFF.

This clone occurred a few times. The genes are TRBV18 and TRBJ2-7; 11 bases line up with TRBD2. V shed 4 bases and J 6 bases; nucleotides not matched to a gene: 8. The CDR3 length is 15 residues. Germline V gives CDR1 KGHSH, CDR2 LQKENI. This CDR3 reads CASSRRSGTSGEQYF. CDR3 bases: TGTGCCAGCTCACGCCGATCCGGGACTAGCGGCGAGCAGTACTTC.

This clone was observed many times. The chain carries TRBV19 and TRBJ2-1, with 10 nucleotides matching TRBD2. The CDR3 totals 16 residues. V lost 3 bases to trimming and J lost 9 bases; unmatched junction nucleotides: 11. The germline gives CDR1 LNHDA, CDR2 SQIVND (reference sequence). CDR3 sequence reads: CASSMASGSASREQFF. CDR3 sequence (DNA): TGTGCCAGTAGTATGGCTAGCGGGAGCGCTAGTCGTGAGCAGTTCTTC.

This clone was detected only a few times. CDR3 region: CASSSIGNTQYF. The CDR3 nucleotides read TGTGCCAGCAGCTCGATAGGGAATACGCAGTATTTT. The genes are TRBV11-1 and TRBJ2-3; no reliable D call. The germline V and J ends were trimmed by 4 bases and 7 bases, with 9 bases remaining between them. Germline V gene data show CDR1 as SGHAT and CDR2 as FQDESV (reference sequence). This CDR3 region has 12 residues.

The table lists this clone with a few counts. The chain has TRBV15 and TRBJ1-5; weak D call: TRBD1 (5 bases). Deletions cut 5 bases from V and 7 bases from J, with 15 bases between. CDR3 length: 14 amino acids. The germline V gene encodes CDR1 LNHNV and CDR2 YYDKDF (reference sequence). The chain's CDR3 is CATSGTERWQPQHF. Here the CDR3 DNA reads TGTGCCACCAGCGGGACCGAGCGCTGGCAGCCCCAGCATTTT.

This clone was seen a handful of times. The J gene is TRBJ2-4, the V gene TRBV11-2, with a possible D match to TRBD2 (7 bases). There are 19 residues in the CDR3. The V and J ends lost 5 bases and 3 bases respectively, with 26 bases between them. The V gene's germline CDR1 is SGHAT and CDR2 FQNNGV. CDR3 DNA sequence: TGTGCCAGCAGCCAAAGACCCGCGAGGGGGGGCTTAGTCAAAAACATTCAGTACTTC. It yields the protein CASSQRPARGGLVKNIQYF.

This clone has a handful of counts. Here the CDR3 reads CASGQDRGLYEQYF. In DNA form, the CDR3 reads TGTGCCAGCGGCCAGGACAGGGGACTCTACGAGCAGTACTTC. V and J are TRBV7-8 and TRBJ2-7, with 9 bases identical to TRBD1. From germline, CDR1 is SGHVS and CDR2 FQNEAQ. CDR3 length equals 14 residues. V dropped 8 bases and J dropped 3; count of bases not matched to a gene: 8.

The rearrangement links TRBV7-2 to TRBJ2-5; TRBD2 matches at 7 bases. The CDR3 runs 13 residues. The germline gives CDR1 SGHTA, CDR2 FQGNSA. The V and J ends lost 3 bases and 4 bases, in that order; junction bases with no gene match: 2. The CDR3 reads CASSFGLGETQYF. CDR3 bases: TGTGCCAGCAGCTTCGGACTAGGAGAGACCCAGTACTTC.

DNA for the CDR3: TGTGCCAGCAGCTTAGGAACGGGATCGTACAATGAGCAGTTCTTC. Residues: CASSLGTGSYNEQFF. The chain has TRBV7-6 and TRBJ2-1; D is perhaps TRBD2 (5 bases). Between the trimmed V and J ends, which lost 1 base and 4 bases, there was a span of 11 bases. Germline V CDR1 and CDR2: SGHVS, FNYEAQ. The CDR3 extends over 15 amino acids.

This clone has ten or more counts. The V and J genes are TRBV4-2 and TRBJ1-4, with D possibly being TRBD1 (6 bases). Germline CDR1 LGHNA, CDR2 YNFKEQ. The CDR3 contains 15 residues. Trimming took 4 bases from V and 5 from J, leaving 14 bases between them. The CDR3 DNA is TGTGCCAGCAGCCCCCCGGGACACGGGAATGAAAAACTGTTTTTT. Protein: CASSPPGHGNEKLFF.

The rearrangement uses TRBV29-1 and TRBJ2-1, with unresolved D. V was trimmed by 7 bases and J by 8 bases, leaving 12 bases between them. The CDR3 is 11 amino acids. Per germline, CDR1 SQVTM and CDR2 ANQGSEA. The CDR3 loop is CSAAPSYEQFF. CDR3 DNA sequence: TGCAGCGCCGCCCCCAGCTATGAGCAGTTCTTC.

This clone was seen more than once but under ten times. The rearrangement uses TRBV4-3 and TRBJ2-2; no firm D call. The CDR3 consists of 13 residues. V was cut by 0 bases and J by 8 bases, with 7 bases left in between. From germline, CDR1 is LGHNA and CDR2 YSLEER. The CDR3: CASSQDIRGELFF. In DNA, the CDR3 is TGCGCCAGCAGCCAAGACATTCGGGGGGAGCTGTTTTTT.

V gene TRBV4-3 combines with J gene TRBJ1-4; TRBD1 is a possible D gene (5 bases). The V gene's germline CDR1 is LGHNA and CDR2 YSLEER. This CDR3 is 15 amino acids long. V dropped 4 bases and J dropped 5 bases, with 14 bases sitting between them. The CDR3 spells CASSPGPGKNEKLFF. The CDR3 DNA follows: TGCGCCAGCAGCCCGGGACCGGGGAAAAATGAAAAACTGTTTTTT.

This clone was found a few times. This chain links TRBV28 with TRBJ2-7; D ambiguous. The CDR3 is 13 amino acids. V shed 8 bases and J shed 0 bases, with 11 bases lying between them. Per germline, CDR1 MDHEN and CDR2 SYDVKM. The CDR3, as DNA: TGTGCCAGCGTCGATCTGAACTCCTACGAGCAGTACTTC. Protein: CASVDLNSYEQYF.

This clone showed up many times. The V and J genes are TRBV6-1 and TRBJ2-3; 7 nucleotides line up with TRBD2. The trim removed 5 bases at V and 2 bases at J, leaving 7 bases unmatched. Germline assignment: CDR1 MNHNS and CDR2 SASEGT. This CDR3 contains 15 residues. CDR3: CASSWSGDTTDTQYF. The CDR3 bases are TGTGCCAGCAGTTGGAGCGGGGATACCACAGATACGCAGTATTTT.

V gene TRBV7-3 combines with J gene TRBJ2-1; weak D call: TRBD1 (5 bases). V shed 0 bases and J shed 6 bases, with 9 bases lying between them. Germline V CDR1 and CDR2: SGHTA, FQGTGA. This CDR3 is built from 14 residues. CDR3 amino acids: CASSLTREGNEQFF. CDR3 in DNA: TGTGCCAGCAGCTTAACCAGGGAAGGCAATGAGCAGTTCTTC. Full variable domain (rest looked up from reference TRBV7-3 and TRBJ2-1): GAGVSQTPSNKVTEKGKYVELRCDPISGHTALYWYRQSLGQGPEFLIYFQGTGAADDSGLPNDRFFAVRPEGSVSTLKIQRTERGDSAVYLCASSLTREGNEQFFGPGTRLTVL.

This clone has more than one count but fewer than ten. The CDR3 region has the DNA TGTGCCAGCAGCCCCGCTCCCGCTTACACTGAAGCTTTCTTT. It yields the protein CASSPAPAYTEAFF. The V and J genes are TRBV7-9 and TRBJ1-1; D is undetermined. The ends were cut back, 5 bases at V and 3 bases at J, with 13 bases in the middle. Per germline, CDR1 SEHNR and CDR2 FQNEAQ (reference sequence). CDR3 length equals 14 residues.

This clone was seen a handful of times. This chain joins TRBV7-9 and TRBJ2-6; TRBD1 matches at 10 bases. CDR3 length equals 13 residues. The junction had 2 bases not matched to a gene; V was cut back by 7 bases and J by 8 bases. Germline CDR1 SEHNR, CDR2 FQNEAQ (reference sequence). The DNA of the CDR3 is TGTGCCAGCACGGACAGGGGGACCAACGTCCTGACTTTC. Its translation is CASTDRGTNVLTF.

This clone appeared a few times. The genes are TRBV6-5 and TRBJ2-1, with a tentative D call TRBD1 (5 bases). CDR3 length equals 14 residues. Germline values: CDR1 MNHEY, CDR2 SVGAGI. Trimming left V 6 bases short and J 5 bases short, with 14 bases between. CDR3 in amino acids: CASSPHQGNNEQFF. Here the CDR3 DNA reads TGTGCCAGCAGCCCCCACCAGGGAAACAATGAGCAGTTCTTC.

In this sample, this clone turned up a few times. V usage is TRBV9 and J usage is TRBJ2-2; 9 bases map to TRBD2. The CDR3 contains 17 residues. CDR1 and CDR2 (germline): SGDLS, YYNGEE. Trimming removed 2 bases from V and 6 bases from J; junction bases left unmatched: 11. In DNA, the CDR3 is TGTGCCAGCAGCGTCCGCAATAGCGGGAGTGGTCCCGGGGAGCTGTTTTTT. Protein product: CASSVRNSGSGPGELFF. The whole variable domain, filled in from reference TRBV9 and TRBJ2-2, reads DSGVTQTPKHLITATGQRVTLRCSPRSGDLSVYWYQQSLDQGLQFLIQYYNGEERAKGNILERFSAQQFPDLHSELNLSSLELGDSALYFCASSVRNSGSGPGELFFGEGSRLTVL.

This clone was observed a few times. This chain links TRBV5-6 with TRBJ1-4; D possibly corresponds to TRBD1 (5 bases). CDR3 size: 17 residues. Germline loops: CDR1 SGHDT, CDR2 YYEEEE. V lost 5 bases to trimming and J lost 0 bases, with 17 bases between them. CDR3 in amino acids: CASRKPGRDATNEKLFF. The CDR3 region has the DNA TGTGCCAGCAGGAAACCGGGACGGGATGCAACTAATGAAAAACTGTTTTTT.

This clone was found a few times. The J gene is TRBJ2-6, the V gene TRBV19; no firm D call. Per germline, CDR1 LNHDA and CDR2 SQIVND (reference sequence). The CDR3 extends over 14 amino acids. V gave up 6 bases and J gave up 0 bases, with 6 bases separating them. The CDR3 spells CASRSSSGANVLTF. The CDR3 DNA sequence: TGTGCCAGTAGGTCAAGCTCTGGGGCCAACGTCCTGACTTTC.

By its share, this clone is medium-sized. V is TRBV4-3 and J is TRBJ2-7; the D is unclear. Germline CDR1 reads LGHNA; CDR2 reads YSLEER. Trimming cost V 6 bases and J 6 bases, with 18 bases left between them. This CDR3 has 14 residues. DNA of the CDR3: TGCGCCAGCAGTCGCGACACGCCGCCCGCCGAGCAGTACTTC. This gives the protein CASSRDTPPAEQYF.

This clone has ten or more counts. The chain employs TRBV7-9 and TRBJ2-5; D call uncertain. In germline, CDR1 is SEHNR, CDR2 FQNEAQ (reference sequence). There are 15 residues in the CDR3. Trimming shortened V by 5 bases and J by 1 base, and 14 bases separated the two germline ends. CDR3 nucleotide sequence: TGTGCCAGCAGCGTGCGAGTCGGGCCCCAAGAGACCCAGTACTTC. This sequence encodes CASSVRVGPQETQYF. The full variable domain, completed using reference TRBV7-9 and TRBJ2-5, is DTGVSQNPRHKITKRGQNVTFRCDPISEHNRLYWYRQTLGQGPEFLTYFQNEAQLEKSRLLSDRFSAERPKGSFSTLEIQRTEQGDSAMYLCASSVRVGPQETQYFGPGTRLLVL.

This clone was detected only a few times. The chain couples TRBV6-5 to TRBJ1-1, with a tentative D call TRBD1 (5 bases). Germline CDR1 MNHEY, CDR2 SVGAGI. The CDR3 sequence is 14 residues long. V was clipped by 4 bases and J by 1 base, with 10 bases between them. The CDR3 coding sequence is TGTGCCAGCAGTTGGGGGACTACGAACACTGAAGCTTTCTTT. Amino acids: CASSWGTTNTEAFF.

This rearrangement joins TRBV18 to TRBJ2-3; 9 bases are a match to TRBD2. Germline CDR1 is KGHSH and CDR2 is LQKENI. This CDR3 is 14 amino acids long. Trimming took 4 bases from V and 2 from J; bases not matched to a gene: 1. CDR3: CASSRLADTDTQYF. CDR3 bases: TGTGCCAGCTCACGACTAGCGGACACAGATACGCAGTATTTT.